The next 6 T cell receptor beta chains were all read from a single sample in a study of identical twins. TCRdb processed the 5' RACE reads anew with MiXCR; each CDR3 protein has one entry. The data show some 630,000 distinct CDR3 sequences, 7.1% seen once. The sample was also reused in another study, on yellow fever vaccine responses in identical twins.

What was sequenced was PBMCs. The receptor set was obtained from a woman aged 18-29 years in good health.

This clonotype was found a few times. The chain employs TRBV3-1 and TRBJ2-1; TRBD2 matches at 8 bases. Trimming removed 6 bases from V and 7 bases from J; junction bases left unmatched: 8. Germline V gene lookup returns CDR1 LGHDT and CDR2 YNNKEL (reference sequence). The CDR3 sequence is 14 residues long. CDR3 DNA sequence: TGTGCCAGCAGTCGCGTAGGACTAGCAAATGAGCAGTTCTTC. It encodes CASSRVGLANEQFF.

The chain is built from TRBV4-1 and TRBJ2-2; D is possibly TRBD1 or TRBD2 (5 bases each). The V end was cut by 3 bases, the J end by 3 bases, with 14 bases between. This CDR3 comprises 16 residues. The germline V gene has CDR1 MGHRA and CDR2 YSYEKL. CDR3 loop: CASSHPGRGYTGELFF. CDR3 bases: TGCGCCAGCAGCCATCCGGGACGTGGTTACACCGGGGAGCTGTTTTTT.

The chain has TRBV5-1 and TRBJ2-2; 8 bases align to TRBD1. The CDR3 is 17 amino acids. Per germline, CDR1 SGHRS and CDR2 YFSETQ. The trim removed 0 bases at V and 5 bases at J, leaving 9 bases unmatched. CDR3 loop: CASSLAATGVGTGELFF. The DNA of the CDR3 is TGCGCCAGCAGCTTGGCCGCGACAGGGGTAGGGACCGGGGAGCTGTTTTTT.

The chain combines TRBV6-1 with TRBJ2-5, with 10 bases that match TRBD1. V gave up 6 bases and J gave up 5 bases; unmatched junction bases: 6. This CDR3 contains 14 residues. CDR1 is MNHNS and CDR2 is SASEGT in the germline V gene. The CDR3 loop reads CASSKTGGWETQYF. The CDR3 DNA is TGTGCCAGCAGCAAGACAGGGGGCTGGGAGACCCAGTACTTC.

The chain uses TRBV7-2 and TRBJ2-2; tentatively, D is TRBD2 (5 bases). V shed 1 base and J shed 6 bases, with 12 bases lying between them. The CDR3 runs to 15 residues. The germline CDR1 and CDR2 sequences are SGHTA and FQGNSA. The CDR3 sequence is CASSLVYRAAGELFF. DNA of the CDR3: TGTGCCAGCAGCTTAGTATATCGAGCGGCCGGGGAGCTGTTTTTT.

CDR3 bases: TGTGCCAGCAGCTTTGGAGGTAGGGCAGGTCGCGTC. This translates into CASSFGGRAGRV. V and J are TRBV5-5 and TRBJ2-7, with TRBD2 as a possible D gene (5 bases). In germline, CDR1 is SGHKS, CDR2 YYEKEE (reference sequence). This CDR3 is 12 amino acids long.